These 9 T cell receptor beta chains share one sample of origin, sequenced in a study of T cells in Graves' hyperthyroidism and ophthalmopathy. Amplification of TCR beta CDR3 regions was performed using RNA transcripts as template. HTBI primers were used for first-round RT-PCR of the TCR CDR3. In TCRdb, the multiplex PCR reads were re-called with MiXCR into one record per CDR3 protein. The sample has hundreds of thousands of distinct CDR3 sequences, 15% to 20% seen once. Source material: blood. These receptors originate from a woman aged 25 to 39 with Graves' hyperthyroidism.

This clonotype has a handful of counts. The chain combines TRBV9 with TRBJ2-7, with D possibly matching TRBD2 (5 bases). CDR1 and CDR2 (germline): SGDLS, YYNGEE. The length of the CDR3 is 14 residues. Trimming removed 2 bases from V and 0 bases from J, with 9 bases in between. CDR3 region: CASSVGDYSYEQYF. CDR3 nucleotides: TGTGCCAGCAGCGTTGGCGACTACTCCTACGAGCAGTACTTC.

This clonotype turned up a few times. The rearrangement joins TRBV15 to TRBJ2-6; D call uncertain. V dropped 5 bases and J dropped 2 bases, with 4 bases sitting between them. Germline CDR1 LNHNV, CDR2 YYDKDF (reference sequence). The CDR3 length is 13 residues. The CDR3 DNA sequence: TGTGCCACCAGCCCTGCTGGGGCCAACGTCCTGACTTTC. Its translation is CATSPAGANVLTF.

This clonotype was detected ten times or more. The V gene is TRBV7-2, the J gene TRBJ2-3; tentatively, D is TRBD1 (7 bases). Trimming removed 3 bases at V and 2 bases at J, with 15 bases between. This CDR3 has 16 residues. Germline V CDR1 and CDR2: SGHTA, FQGNSA. CDR3 bases: TGTGCCAGCAGCTTCCAGGGGGGAGGTTTCACAGATACGCAGTATTTT. Its translation: CASSFQGGGFTDTQYF.

The chain is built from TRBV6-1 and TRBJ1-3; no definite D call. Germline V lookup: CDR1 MNHNS, CDR2 SASEGT. With 6 bases removed from V and 1 base from J, the gap between germline ends came to 7 bases. CDR3 length: 13 amino acids. The CDR3 sequence: CASRQASGNTIYF. The DNA of the CDR3 is TGTGCCAGCAGACAAGCATCTGGAAACACCATATATTTT.

This clonotype has just a few counts. V usage is TRBV7-6 and J usage is TRBJ2-3; D may correspond to TRBD1 or TRBD2 (6 bases each). From germline, CDR1 is SGHVS and CDR2 FNYEAQ. The CDR3 length is 16 residues. With 2 bases removed from V and 4 bases from J, the gap between germline ends came to 16 bases. The CDR3 DNA reads as TGTGCCAGCAGCTTATTATCGGGCGGGACATCAGATACGCAGTATTTT. Its translation is CASSLLSGGTSDTQYF.

At least ten counts were recorded for this clonotype. This chain uses TRBV12-3 or TRBV12-4 with TRBJ2-1, with D possibly being TRBD2 (5 bases). The CDR3 is 13 residues long. V lost 3 bases and J 10 bases, leaving 13 bases between the germline ends. This chain's CDR3 is CASSFRRPGEQFF. The CDR3 DNA follows: TGTGCCAGCAGTTTTCGGCGACCGGGGGAGCAGTTCTTC.

Many counts were recorded for this clonotype. V is TRBV2 and J is TRBJ2-1, with a weak D call TRBD2 (5 bases). This CDR3 is 11 amino acids long. In germline, CDR1 is SNHLY, CDR2 FYNNEI. Trimming pared 8 bases from V and 8 bases from J, leaving 10 bases between. The DNA for the CDR3 is TGTGCCAGCGGATTCGGGGATGAGCAGTTCTTC. Translation: CASGFGDEQFF.

This clonotype was seen repeatedly, ten times or more. V and J are TRBV28 and TRBJ1-1; D call uncertain. The CDR3 is 13 amino acids. The V and J ends lost 6 bases and 7 bases respectively, with 15 bases between them. Germline V lookup: CDR1 MDHEN, CDR2 SYDVKM. CDR3 in DNA: TGTGCCAGCAGCCTCTTTGTTAGCAGTGAAGCTTTCTTT. Residues: CASSLFVSSEAFF.

This clonotype has just a few counts. The chain links TRBV25-1 to TRBJ1-3; D remains unclear. The CDR3 is 15 residues long. Germline CDR1 and CDR2: MGHDK and SYGVNS. V was cut by 8 bases and J by 9 bases, with 23 bases left in between. The chain's CDR3 is CASDPTQARCSTIYF. The CDR3 DNA reads TGTGCCAGCGACCCAACGCAAGCTCGGTGTAGCACCATATATTTT.